The 9 T cell receptor beta chains listed next were all sequenced from one sample in a study of graft-versus-host responses after intestinal transplantation. Their recognized antigens are unknown. Produced via immunoSEQ multiplex PCR; TCRdb's table is partial and in-frame only. The sample has roughly 100,000 clones, roughly 87% seen once. The sequenced sample was unstimulated CD4+ T cells sorted from spleen or lymph node cells, obtained before intestinal transplant. Receptors were obtained from a human donor who received an intestinal transplant.

The chain has TRBV6-6 and TRBJ1-2; D not resolved. Trimming pared 0 bases from V and 5 bases from J, leaving 4 bases between. In germline, CDR1 is MNHNY, CDR2 SVGAGI (reference sequence). This CDR3 region has 12 residues. CDR3 sequence (DNA): TGTGCCAGCAGTTACTCAGGGTATGGCTACACCTTC. This sequence encodes CASSYSGYGYTF.

The genes are TRBV5-1 and TRBJ2-1, with 8 bases aligning to TRBD2. V lost 4 bases, J lost 8 bases, and 8 bases stayed unmatched. Germline CDR1 SGHRS, CDR2 YFSETQ. This CDR3 contains 14 residues. CDR3 in DNA: TGCGCCAGCAGCCCCGGACTAGCTGGGGATGAGCAGTTCTTC. It encodes CASSPGLAGDEQFF.

CDR3 sequence reads: CSVADGYNEQFF. DNA of the CDR3: TGCAGCGTTGCCGATGGGTACAATGAGCAGTTCTTC. V gene TRBV29-1 combines with J gene TRBJ2-1; unclear D gene. The germline CDR1 and CDR2 sequences are SQVTM and ANQGSEA. Trimming shortened V by 4 bases and J by 4 bases, and 8 bases separated the two germline ends. The CDR3 is 12 amino acids.

This rearrangement joins TRBV5-1 to TRBJ1-6; a possible D gene is TRBD1 (5 bases). V gave up 0 bases and J gave up 9 bases, with 7 bases separating them. The CDR3 covers 13 residues. The germline gives CDR1 SGHRS, CDR2 YFSETQ. The chain's CDR3 is CASSLGTGSPLHF. The CDR3 DNA follows: TGCGCCAGCAGCTTGGGCACAGGTTCACCCCTCCACTTT.

The V and J genes are TRBV28 and TRBJ1-1; possibly TRBD1 for D (5 bases). CDR3 length: 14 residues. V was shortened by 5 bases and J by 10 bases, with 20 bases between the two germline ends. The V gene's germline CDR1 is MDHEN and CDR2 SYDVKM. The CDR3 region is CASSHRAPRGGAFF. The CDR3 DNA is TGTGCCAGCAGTCATCGGGCCCCCCGGGGGGGAGCTTTCTTT.

The genes are TRBV19 and TRBJ2-1; D is undetermined. The CDR3 contains 13 residues. V was shortened by 3 bases and J by 4 bases, with 7 bases between the two germline ends. CDR1 and CDR2 from the germline V gene are LNHDA and SQIVND (reference sequence). In DNA form, the CDR3 reads TGTGCCAGTAGTATCGGGCAGTACAATGAGCAGTTCTTC. Its protein is CASSIGQYNEQFF.

The table lists this clone with a few counts. CDR3 residues: CASSLMGPLEEKLFF. The CDR3 DNA follows: TGTGCCAGCAGCCTGATGGGACCCCTGGAGGAAAAACTGTTTTTT. The rearrangement joins TRBV5-6 to TRBJ1-4; tentative D call: TRBD1 (5 bases). Germline V gene sequence: CDR1 SGHDT, CDR2 YYEEEE. The CDR3 runs 15 residues. Trimming pared 4 bases from V and 8 bases from J, leaving 18 bases between.

The chain combines TRBV6-5 with TRBJ2-7, with 9 positions matching TRBD2. The V gene's germline CDR1 is MNHEY and CDR2 SVGAGI. V lost 0 bases to trimming and J lost 6 bases; unmatched junction nucleotides: 6. The CDR3 covers 15 residues. In DNA form, the CDR3 reads TGTGCCAGCAGTTACTCTGGCGGGGGGGCGGGCGAGCAGTACTTC. Translated, it gives CASSYSGGGAGEQYF.

Notes on this clone: Its ends do not fully match the called genes, so a read error is possible. This chain links TRBV11-2 with TRBJ2-1; TRBD2 agrees at 8 bases. This CDR3 region has 16 residues. CDR1 and CDR2 from the germline V gene are SGHAT and FQNNGV. CDR3: CAGSLASGGRYNEQFF. As DNA, the CDR3 is TGTGCCGGCAGCTTAGCCAGCGGGGGAAGATACAATGAGCAGTTCTTC.